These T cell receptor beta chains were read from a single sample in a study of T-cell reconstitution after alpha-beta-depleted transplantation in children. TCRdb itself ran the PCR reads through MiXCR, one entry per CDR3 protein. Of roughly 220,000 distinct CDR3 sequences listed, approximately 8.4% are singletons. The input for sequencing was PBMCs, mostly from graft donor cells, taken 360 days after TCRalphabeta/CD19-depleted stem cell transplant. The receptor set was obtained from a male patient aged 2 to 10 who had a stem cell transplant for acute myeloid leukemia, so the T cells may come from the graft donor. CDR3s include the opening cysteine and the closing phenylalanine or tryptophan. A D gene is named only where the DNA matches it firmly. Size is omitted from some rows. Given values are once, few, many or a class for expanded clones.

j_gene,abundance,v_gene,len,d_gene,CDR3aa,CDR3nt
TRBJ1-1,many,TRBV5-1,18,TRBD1,CASSLGTGFGLGYTEAFF,TGCGCCAGCAGCTTGGGGACAGGGTTCGGGCTCGGTTACACTGAAGCTTTCTTT
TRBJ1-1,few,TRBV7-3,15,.,CASSAHHGGVTEAFF,TGTGCCAGCAGCGCGCATCACGGGGGCGTTACTGAAGCTTTCTTT
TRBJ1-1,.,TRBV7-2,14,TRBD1,CASSPSGQGLAAFF,TGTGCCAGCAGCCCCAGCGGACAGGGACTGGCCGCTTTCTTT
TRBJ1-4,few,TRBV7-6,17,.,CASSHTRGLPTNEKLFF,TGTGCCAGCAGCCACACCCGGGGGTTACCAACTAATGAAAAACTGTTTTTT
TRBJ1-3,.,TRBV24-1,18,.,CATSDLGEEGNSGNTIYF,TGTGCCACCAGTGATTTGGGGGAAGAGGGGAACTCTGGAAACACCATATATTTT
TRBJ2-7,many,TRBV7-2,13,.,CASSRNGGGEQYF,TGTGCCAGCAGCCGAAATGGGGGTGGGGAGCAGTACTTC
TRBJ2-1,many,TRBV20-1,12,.,CSAKESGDEQFF,TGCAGTGCTAAAGAAAGTGGGGATGAGCAGTTCTTC
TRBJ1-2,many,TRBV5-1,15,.,CASSLGQATNYGYTF,TGCGCCAGCAGCTTGGGACAGGCGACTAACTATGGCTACACCTTC
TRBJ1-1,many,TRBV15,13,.,CATSREEGTEAFF,TGTGCCACCAGCAGAGAAGAGGGAACTGAAGCTTTCTTT
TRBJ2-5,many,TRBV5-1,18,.,CASSLETGTLSVGETQYF,TGCGCCAGCAGCCTAGAAACAGGGACCCTAAGCGTAGGAGAGACCCAGTACTTC
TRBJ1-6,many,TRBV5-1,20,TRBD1,CASSPDRGPAKSSYNSPLHF,TGCGCCAGCAGCCCGGACAGGGGACCTGCAAAGTCCTCCTATAATTCACCCCTCCACTTT
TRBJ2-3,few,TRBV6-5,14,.,CASSSAPNTDTQYF,TGTGCCAGCAGTTCGGCACCTAACACAGATACGCAGTATTTT
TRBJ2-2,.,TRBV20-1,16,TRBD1,CSAPRQGDENTGELFF,TGCAGTGCCCCTCGACAGGGGGACGAGAACACCGGGGAGCTGTTTTTT
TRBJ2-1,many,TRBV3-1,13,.,CASSLSSDNEQFF,TGTGCCAGCAGCCTAAGTAGTGACAATGAGCAGTTCTTC
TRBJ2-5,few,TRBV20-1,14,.,CSARRGRGQETQYF,TGCAGTGCCCGCCGCGGCAGGGGCCAAGAGACCCAGTACTTC
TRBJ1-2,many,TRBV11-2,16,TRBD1,CASSTNTGGKDYGYTF,TGTGCCAGCAGCACTAATACAGGGGGGAAAGACTATGGCTACACCTTC
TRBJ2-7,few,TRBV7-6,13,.,CASSSGPLSEQYF,TGTGCCAGCAGCTCGGGACCGCTTAGCGAGCAGTACTTC
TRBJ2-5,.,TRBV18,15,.,CASSPLTDRKETQYF,TGTGCCAGCTCACCACTTACCGACAGGAAAGAGACCCAGTACTTC
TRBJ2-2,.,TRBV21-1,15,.,CASQGVKVNTGELFF,TGTGCCAGCCAGGGGGTTAAAGTGAACACCGGGGAGCTGTTTTTT
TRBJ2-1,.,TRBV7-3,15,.,CASTPQAGVINEQFF,TGTGCCAGCACTCCACAGGCAGGGGTTATCAATGAGCAGTTCTTC
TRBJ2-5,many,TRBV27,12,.,CASRRGQETQYF,TGTGCCAGCAGGAGGGGGCAAGAGACCCAGTACTTC
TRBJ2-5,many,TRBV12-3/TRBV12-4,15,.,CASSLSLVGSETQYF,TGTGCCAGCAGTTTAAGTCTAGTAGGGTCGGAGACCCAGTACTTC
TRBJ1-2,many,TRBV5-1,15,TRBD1,CASSFTDRRDYGYTF,TGCGCCAGCAGTTTTACGGACAGGAGGGACTATGGCTACACCTTC
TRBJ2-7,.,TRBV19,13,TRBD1,CASSVGQGYEQYF,TGTGCCAGTAGTGTGGGACAGGGCTACGAGCAGTACTTC
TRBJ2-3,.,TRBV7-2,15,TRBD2,CASSLGLAEADTQYF,TGTGCCAGCAGCTTAGGACTAGCGGAGGCTGATACGCAGTATTTT
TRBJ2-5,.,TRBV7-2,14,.,CASSLTGSYETQYF,TGTGCCAGCAGCTTAACAGGGTCGTACGAGACCCAGTACTTC
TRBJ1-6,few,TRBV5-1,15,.,CASSPTDSYNSPLHF,TGCGCCAGCAGCCCTACGGACAGCTACAATTCACCCCTCCACTTT
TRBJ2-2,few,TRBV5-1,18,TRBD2,CASSLGLAGVVDTGELFF,TGCGCCAGCAGCTTGGGACTAGCGGGAGTCGTCGACACCGGGGAGCTGTTTTTT
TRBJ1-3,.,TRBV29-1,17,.,CSVEELRTRATGNTIYF,TGCAGCGTTGAAGAACTTAGGACCCGGGCTACTGGAAACACCATATATTTT
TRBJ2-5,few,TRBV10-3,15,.,CAISDHGTFQETQYF,TGTGCCATCAGTGACCACGGGACTTTCCAAGAGACCCAGTACTTC
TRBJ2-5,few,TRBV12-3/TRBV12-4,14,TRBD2,CASRRTSRRETQYF,TGTGCCAGCAGAAGGACTAGCCGGCGAGAGACCCAGTACTTC
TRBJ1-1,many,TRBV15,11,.,CATSRAWEAFF,TGTGCCACCAGCAGAGCCTGGGAAGCTTTCTTT
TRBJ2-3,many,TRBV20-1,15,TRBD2,CSAGRLAELGDTQYF,TGCAGTGCCGGGAGACTAGCGGAACTGGGAGATACGCAGTATTTT
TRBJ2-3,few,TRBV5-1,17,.,CASSRFGSLDRTDTQYF,TGCGCCAGCAGCAGATTCGGGAGCCTCGATCGGACAGATACGCAGTATTTT
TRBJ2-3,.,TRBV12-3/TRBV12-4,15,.,CASILDGLSTDTQYF,TGTGCCAGCATTCTGGACGGCCTAAGCACAGATACGCAGTATTTT
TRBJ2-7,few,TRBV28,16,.,CASTPSDRDTLYEQYF,TGTGCCAGCACCCCCTCAGACCGGGACACTCTCTACGAGCAGTACTTC
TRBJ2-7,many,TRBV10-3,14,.,CAITGSQGSYEQYF,TGTGCCATCACCGGGAGTCAGGGCTCCTACGAGCAGTACTTC
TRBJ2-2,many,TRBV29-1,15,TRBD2,CSVARTSGGAGELFF,TGCAGCGTTGCCCGGACTAGCGGGGGAGCCGGGGAGCTGTTTTTT
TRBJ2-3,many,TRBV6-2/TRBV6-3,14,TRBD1,CASNPDREEDTQYF,TGTGCCAGCAACCCGGACAGGGAAGAAGATACGCAGTATTTT
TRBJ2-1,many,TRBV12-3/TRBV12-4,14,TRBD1,CASQGERSYNEQFF,TGTGCCAGCCAGGGGGAGCGGAGCTACAATGAGCAGTTCTTC
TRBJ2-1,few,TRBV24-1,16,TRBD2,CATSDLKRGDHNEQFF,TGTGCCACCAGTGATTTGAAGCGGGGGGATCACAATGAGCAGTTCTTC
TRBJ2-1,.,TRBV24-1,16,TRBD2,CATSDLGAGGRYEQFF,TGTGCCACCAGTGATTTGGGAGCGGGAGGGAGGTATGAGCAGTTCTTC
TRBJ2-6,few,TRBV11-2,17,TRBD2,CASTQLGGGTGANVLTF,TGTGCCAGCACCCAATTGGGCGGGGGGACTGGGGCCAACGTCCTGACTTTC
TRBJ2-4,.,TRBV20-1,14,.,CSASTGSNKNIQYF,TGCAGTGCTAGTACCGGGAGTAACAAAAACATTCAGTACTTC
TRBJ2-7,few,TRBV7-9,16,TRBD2,CASSSRLAGVQYEQYF,TGTGCCAGCAGCTCTCGACTAGCGGGAGTTCAGTACGAGCAGTACTTC
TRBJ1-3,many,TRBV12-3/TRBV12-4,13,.,CASSSLDGNTIYF,TGTGCCAGCAGTTCCCTAGATGGAAACACCATATATTTT
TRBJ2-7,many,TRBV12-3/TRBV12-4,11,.,CASSFYYEQYF,TGTGCCAGCAGTTTTTATTACGAGCAGTACTTC
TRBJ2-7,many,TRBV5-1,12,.,CASSLESYEQYF,TGCGCCAGCAGCTTGGAAAGTTACGAGCAGTACTTC
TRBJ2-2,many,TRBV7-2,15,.,CASSLRDLITGELFF,TGTGCCAGCAGCTTAAGGGACTTAATAACCGGGGAGCTGTTTTTT
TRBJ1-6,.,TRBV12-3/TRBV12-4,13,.,CASSLTRGSPLHF,TGTGCCAGCAGTTTAACCAGGGGTTCACCCCTCCACTTT
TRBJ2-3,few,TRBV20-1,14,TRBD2,CSGLAGGPSDTQYF,TGCAGTGGATTAGCGGGGGGGCCTTCAGATACGCAGTATTTT
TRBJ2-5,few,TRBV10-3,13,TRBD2,CAISGAGEETQYF,TGTGCCATCAGTGGGGCGGGAGAGGAGACCCAGTACTTC
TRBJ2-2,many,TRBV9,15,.,CASSPLGVNTGELFF,TGTGCCAGCAGCCCCCTCGGAGTTAACACCGGGGAGCTGTTTTTT
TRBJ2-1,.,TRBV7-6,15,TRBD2,CASSPRVAGPNEQFF,TGTGCCAGCAGCCCCCGGGTAGCGGGACCTAATGAGCAGTTCTTC
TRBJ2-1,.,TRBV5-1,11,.,CASSLLTEQFF,TGCGCCAGCAGCTTGCTTACTGAGCAGTTCTTC
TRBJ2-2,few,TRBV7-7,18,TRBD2,CASSLEPSLAANTGELFF,TGTGCCAGCAGCTTAGAACCGTCACTAGCGGCGAACACCGGGGAGCTGTTTTTT
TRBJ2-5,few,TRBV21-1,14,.,CASLWTGYQETQYF,TGTGCCAGCTTATGGACAGGGTATCAAGAGACCCAGTACTTC
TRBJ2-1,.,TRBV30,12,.,CAWGPRNNEQFF,TGTGCCTGGGGGCCTAGGAACAATGAGCAGTTCTTC
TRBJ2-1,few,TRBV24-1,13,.,CATSDASGPQQFF,TGTGCCACCAGTGATGCTTCCGGGCCGCAGCAGTTCTTC
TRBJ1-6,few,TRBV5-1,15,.,CASSWAGGLKSPLHF,TGCGCCAGCAGCTGGGCCGGGGGGCTAAAGTCACCCCTCCACTTT